This T cell receptor beta chain was obtained from a study of blood T cell repertoires in COVID-19. Profiled with immunoSEQ multiplex PCR; TCRdb holds only in-frame clones, not every one. The repertoire consists of fewer than 110,000 clones, with less than 90% occurring once and the leading ten covering roughly 4.3%. The germline gives CDR1 SGHTA, CDR2 FQGTGA. The CDR3 runs 14 residues. Trimming took off 1 base at V and 8 bases at J, with 14 bases between the two ends. The source material was peripheral blood. This chain uses TRBV7-3 with TRBJ1-2, with D perhaps matching TRBD1 (5 bases). The TCR was taken from a human donor in a cohort sampled during active COVID-19. CDR3 in amino acids: CASSLNPRDGGYTF. The CDR3 region has the DNA TGTGCCAGCAGCTTAAATCCCAGGGATGGGGGCTACACCTTC.